Listed below are T cell receptor beta chains from one sample, sequenced in a study of blood T cell repertoires in COVID-19. The protocol was immunoSEQ multiplex PCR, while the TCRdb copy is restricted to in-frame clones and leaves out a portion. The table includes about 160,000 clones, about 85% detected once. The source material was peripheral blood. These TCRs come from a man aged 35-49 years with acute or convalescent COVID-19. Each CDR3 is given with its conserved first and last residue. The order of the fields is CDR3 protein, CDR3 DNA, V gene, D gene, clone size, J gene. A D gene is named only where the DNA matches it firmly. Size tells how often a clone was seen (once, few, many) or the class of an expanded clone, and some rows leave it out.

CDR3aa: CASSETSGGRDEQFF
CDR3nt: TGTGCCAGCAGTGAAACTAGCGGGGGTAGGGATGAGCAGTTCTTC
v_gene: TRBV6-1
d_gene: TRBD2
abundance: few
j_gene: TRBJ2-1

CDR3aa: CASRTLGGEDNEQFF
CDR3nt: TGTGCCAGCAGGACCTTGGGGGGGGAAGACAATGAGCAGTTCTTC
v_gene: TRBV6-5
d_gene: TRBD2
abundance: NA
j_gene: TRBJ2-1

CDR3aa: CASSPLDRRSYGYTF
CDR3nt: TGTGCCAGCAGCCCCCTGGACAGGAGGTCGTATGGCTACACCTTC
v_gene: TRBV11-2
d_gene: TRBD1
abundance: NA
j_gene: TRBJ1-2

CDR3aa: CASARETEAFF
CDR3nt: TGTGCCTCCGCGCGTGAGACTGAAGCTTTCTTT
v_gene: TRBV30
d_gene: NA
abundance: NA
j_gene: TRBJ1-1

CDR3aa: CASSSDRGGNTIYF
CDR3nt: TGTGCCAGCAGTTCAGACAGGGGTGGAAACACCATATATTTT
v_gene: TRBV28
d_gene: TRBD1
abundance: NA
j_gene: TRBJ1-3

CDR3aa: CASSLQGGNQPQHF
CDR3nt: TGTGCCAGCAGTCTACAGGGGGGCAATCAGCCCCAGCATTTT
v_gene: TRBV2
d_gene: TRBD1
abundance: NA
j_gene: TRBJ1-5

CDR3aa: CASSLARTGGKYNEQFF
CDR3nt: TGTGCCAGCAGCTTAGCCAGGACAGGGGGCAAATACAATGAGCAGTTCTTC
v_gene: TRBV7-2
d_gene: TRBD1
abundance: NA
j_gene: TRBJ2-1

CDR3aa: CASSQDWGGGEETQYF
CDR3nt: TGTGCCAGCAGCCAAGATTGGGGCGGGGGGGAAGAGACCCAGTACTTC
v_gene: TRBV3-1/TRBV3-2
d_gene: TRBD2
abundance: NA
j_gene: TRBJ2-5

CDR3aa: CASSSGLAGYNEQFF
CDR3nt: TGTGCCAGCAGCTCCGGACTAGCGGGGTACAATGAGCAGTTCTTC
v_gene: TRBV7-3
d_gene: TRBD2
abundance: few
j_gene: TRBJ2-1

CDR3aa: CASSVFGLGGADEQFF
CDR3nt: TGTGCCAGCAGCGTATTCGGGTTGGGGGGGGCCGATGAGCAGTTCTTC
v_gene: TRBV5-6
d_gene: NA
abundance: NA
j_gene: TRBJ2-1

CDR3aa: CATSDGQADTQYF
CDR3nt: TGTGCCACCAGTGATGGACAAGCAGATACGCAGTATTTT
v_gene: TRBV24-1
d_gene: NA
abundance: once
j_gene: TRBJ2-3